This T cell receptor beta chain was profiled in a study of cytomegalovirus exposure and HLA in healthy donors. Germline V gene data show CDR1 as SGDLS and CDR2 as YYNGEE. The CDR3 is 16 amino acids. With V trimmed by 0 bases and J by 7 bases, 5 bases remained unmatched. Measured with immunoSEQ multiplex PCR; TCRdb has only the in-frame clones, and not every one. The sample yields more than 85,000 clones, roughly nine tenths seen once. The chain joins TRBV9 to TRBJ2-1, with 12 bases fitting TRBD2. Sequenced material: PBMCs. This clonotype was obtained from a woman younger than 35 in good health and CMV-seronegative. The CDR3 here is CASSVGGTSGFNEQFF. The CDR3 DNA is TGTGCCAGCAGCGTAGGTGGGACTAGCGGGTTTAATGAGCAGTTCTTC.